Included here is one T cell receptor beta chain sequence, with context. The CDR3 is 16 amino acids. Germline trimming cut 7 bases from V and 0 bases from J; bases unmatched to any gene: 9. CDR1 and CDR2 (germline): LNHDA, SQIVND (reference sequence). The data were obtained in a study of control samples from healthy donors and cancer patients. The data were produced by immunoSEQ multiplex PCR, yet TCRdb's version contains in-frame clones alone and is incomplete. The sample holds tens of thousands of clones, about nine tenths seen once. This clonotype was sampled from a man between 60 and 75 years old with colorectal cancer. What was sequenced was PBMCs. The chain uses TRBV19 and TRBJ1-5; TRBD1 matches at 7 bases. CDR3 protein: CASKGTGTVSNQPQHF. Here the CDR3 DNA reads TGTGCCAGTAAAGGGACCGGGACAGTTAGCAATCAGCCCCAGCATTTT.